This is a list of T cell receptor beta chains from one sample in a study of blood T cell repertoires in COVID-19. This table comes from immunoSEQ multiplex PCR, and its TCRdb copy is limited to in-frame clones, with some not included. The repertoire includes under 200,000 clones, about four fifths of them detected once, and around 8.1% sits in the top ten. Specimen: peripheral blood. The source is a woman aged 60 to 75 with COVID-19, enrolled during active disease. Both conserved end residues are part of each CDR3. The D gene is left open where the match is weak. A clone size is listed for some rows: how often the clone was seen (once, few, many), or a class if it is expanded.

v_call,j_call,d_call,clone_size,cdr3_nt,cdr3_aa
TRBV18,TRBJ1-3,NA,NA,TGTGCCAGCTCACCACTTGGGCGACACTCTGGAAACACCATATATTTT,CASSPLGRHSGNTIYF
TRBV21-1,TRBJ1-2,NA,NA,TGTGCCAGCAGCACCGGGGGGTCCGGAGGCTATGGCTACACCTTC,CASSTGGSGGYGYTF
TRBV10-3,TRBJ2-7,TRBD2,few,TGTGCCATCAGTGACCCCCGAGCGGGAAGACTCTACGAGCAGTACTTC,CAISDPRAGRLYEQYF
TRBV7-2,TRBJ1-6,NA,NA,TGTGCCAGCAGCTTCTCTTCACCCCTCCACTTT,CASSFSSPLHF
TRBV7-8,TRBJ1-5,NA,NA,TGTGCCAGCAGCGCTAGGGACACCGATCAGCCCCAGCATTTT,CASSARDTDQPQHF
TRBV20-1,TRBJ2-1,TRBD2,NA,TGCAGTCCGGGGGGAAATGAGCAGTTCTTC,CSPGGNEQFF
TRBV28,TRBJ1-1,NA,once,TGTGCCAGCACCACACCCACTGAAGCTTTCTTT,CASTTPTEAFF
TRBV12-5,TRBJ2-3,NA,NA,TGTGCTAGTGCCTCGGGGTGGACAGATACGCAGTATTTT,CASASGWTDTQYF
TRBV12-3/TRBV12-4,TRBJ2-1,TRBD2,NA,TGTGCCAGCAGTCTCCGACTAGCGGGTGAGCAGTTCTTC,CASSLRLAGEQFF
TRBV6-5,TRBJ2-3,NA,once,TGTGCCACCTTAGGACTCTTGCCACGGGATACGCAGTATTTT,CATLGLLPRDTQYF
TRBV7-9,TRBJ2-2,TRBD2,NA,TGTGCCAGCAGCTTAGCTGGGACTATCAACGGGGAGCTGTTTTTT,CASSLAGTINGELFF
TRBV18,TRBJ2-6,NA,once,TGTGCCAGCTCACCAGCGTACGGTGAGGCCAACGTCCTGACTTTC,CASSPAYGEANVLTF
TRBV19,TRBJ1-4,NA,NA,TGTGCCAGTGCCGGGTCCGCTGCAACTAATGAAAAACTGTTTTTT,CASAGSAATNEKLFF
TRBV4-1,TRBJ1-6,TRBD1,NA,TGCGCCAGCAGCCAAGATAGACAGGGGGATTCACCCCTCCACTTT,CASSQDRQGDSPLHF
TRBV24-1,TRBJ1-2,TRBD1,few,TGTGCCACCAGTGACTCCCAGCGACAGGGGAACTATGGCTACACCTTC,CATSDSQRQGNYGYTF
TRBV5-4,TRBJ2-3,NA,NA,TGTGCCAGCAGCTTGGCTCCAGTTAGCACAGATACGCAGTATTTT,CASSLAPVSTDTQYF
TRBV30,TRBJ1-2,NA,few,TGTGCCTGGAAGCTCGAAAATAACTATGGCTACACCTTC,CAWKLENNYGYTF
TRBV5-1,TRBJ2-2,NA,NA,TGCGCCAGCAGGGCTGGCGGGGCCACCGGGGAGCTGTTTTTT,CASRAGGATGELFF
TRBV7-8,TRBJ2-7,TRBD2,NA,TGTGCCAGCACCGTGACTAGCGGGAGTGGTGAGCAGTACTTC,CASTVTSGSGEQYF
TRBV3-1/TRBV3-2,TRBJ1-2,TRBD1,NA,TGTGCCAGCAGCCAGGGGACAGGGGGCGGCTACACCTTC,CASSQGTGGGYTF
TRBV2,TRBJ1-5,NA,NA,TGTGCCAGCAGTTCTTACAATCAGCCCCAGCATTTT,CASSSYNQPQHF
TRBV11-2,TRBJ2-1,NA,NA,TGTGCCAGCAGCTCCACTTTAAGCTCCTACAATGAGCAGTTCTTC,CASSSTLSSYNEQFF
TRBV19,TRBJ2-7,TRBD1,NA,TGTGCCAGTAGTACCCCCGGACAGGGTTCCTCTTCCGAGCAGTACTTC,CASSTPGQGSSSEQYF
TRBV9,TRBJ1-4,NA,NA,TGTGCCAGCAGCGTAGTCCCAGGGGCTACTAATGAAAAACTGTTTTTT,CASSVVPGATNEKLFF
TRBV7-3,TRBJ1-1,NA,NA,TGTGCCAGCAGCTTAACGGCAGGGGACACTGAAGCTTTCTTT,CASSLTAGDTEAFF
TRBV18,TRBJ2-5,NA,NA,TGTGCCAGCTCACCAGGGGCTCGGGAGACCCAGTACTTC,CASSPGARETQYF
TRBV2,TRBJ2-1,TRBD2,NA,TGTGCCAGCAGTACCCGCGGAGCGGGGGGACGTGAGCAGTTCTTC,CASSTRGAGGREQFF
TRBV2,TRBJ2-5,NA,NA,TGTGCCAGCAGCCTTAGCGGCCCAGAGACCCAGTACTTC,CASSLSGPETQYF
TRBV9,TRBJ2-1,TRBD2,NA,TGTGCCAGCAGCGCGGGACTAGTCAATGAGCAGTTCTTC,CASSAGLVNEQFF